This TCR beta chain emerged from a study of blood T cell repertoires in COVID-19. V was clipped by 4 bases and J by 4 bases, with 13 bases between them. Germline V gene data show CDR1 as KGHSH and CDR2 as LQKENI. The CDR3 spans 15 residues. The protocol was immunoSEQ multiplex PCR, while the TCRdb copy is restricted to in-frame clones and leaves out a portion. There are more than 90,000 clones in the sample; about 71% occur only once, and 20% to 25% lies in the top ten. The V and J genes are TRBV18 and TRBJ1-4, with D tentatively TRBD1 (6 bases). The sample comprised peripheral blood. This clonotype originated in a woman aged 55 to 70 in a cohort sampled during active or convalescent COVID-19. CDR3 DNA sequence: TGTGCCAGCTCACTACAGGACAGTTTTAATGAAAAACTGTTTTTT. The encoded protein is CASSLQDSFNEKLFF.